The rows below give T cell receptor beta chains drawn from one sample of a study of OX40 agonist ivuxolimab in advanced cancers. Generated by immunoSEQ multiplex PCR, the TCRdb table keeps only in-frame clones and is missing some. The sample lists 55,000 to 80,000 clones; almost 85% were seen once. This sample comprised CD4+ or CD8+ T cells sorted from blood, obtained in a trial of the OX40 agonist ivuxolimab. The receptors were gathered from an adult with an advanced solid tumor such as melanoma, head and neck, liver or kidney cancer. CDR3s include the opening cysteine and the closing phenylalanine or tryptophan. The order of the fields is D gene, V gene, J gene, clone size, CDR3 protein, CDR3 DNA. The D gene is left open where the match is weak. Size is stated for part of the rows, as once, few or many counts, or as a class when the clone is expanded.

TRBD2	TRBV19	TRBJ2-3	.	CASSIPGLAGLASTDTQYF	TGTGCCAGTAGTATACCCGGACTAGCGGGGCTCGCTAGCACAGATACGCAGTATTTT
TRBD1	TRBV19	TRBJ1-2	once	CATHRGRDGYTF	TGTGCCACTCACAGGGGGCGGGATGGCTACACCTTC
TRBD2	TRBV18	TRBJ2-5	.	CASSPPRAGGPKETQYF	TGTGCCAGCTCACCACCGAGGGCGGGAGGGCCGAAAGAGACCCAGTACTTC
TRBD2	TRBV7-8	TRBJ2-5	.	CANGGGTSGENSQETQYF	TGTGCCAACGGTGGGGGGACTAGCGGGGAGAACTCCCAAGAGACCCAGTACTTC
.	TRBV29-1	TRBJ2-7	.	CSVLTEYEQYF	TGCAGCGTCCTGACTGAATACGAGCAGTACTTC
.	TRBV19	TRBJ2-5	.	CASSVQQGRQETQYF	TGTGCCAGTAGTGTTCAACAGGGCCGCCAAGAGACCCAGTACTTC
.	TRBV5-1	TRBJ1-1	once	CASSRSYRDTEAFF	TGCGCCAGCAGCCGAAGCTACAGGGACACTGAAGCTTTCTTT
.	TRBV5-5	TRBJ2-7	once	CASSLVSREQYF	TGTGCCAGCAGCTTGGTGTCGAGAGAGCAGTACTTC
.	TRBV25-1	TRBJ2-1	.	CASSYLGQGNEQFF	TGTGCCAGCAGTTACCTTGGACAAGGCAATGAGCAGTTCTTC
.	TRBV5-1	TRBJ2-1	.	CASSGGQSSYNEQFF	TGCGCCAGCAGCGGAGGACAGAGCTCCTACAATGAGCAGTTCTTC
TRBD1	TRBV19	TRBJ1-2	.	CASGRDRVANTF	TGTGCCAGCGGAAGGGACAGGGTGGCGAACACCTTC
TRBD2	TRBV7-8	TRBJ2-6	.	CASSLGRGLVRSGANVLTF	TGTGCCAGCAGCTTAGGGAGGGGACTAGTCCGCTCTGGGGCCAACGTCCTGACTTTC
TRBD1	TRBV27	TRBJ1-5	.	CASSLSPPGGGYQPQHF	TGTGCCAGCAGTTTATCCCCCCCGGGAGGGGGCTATCAGCCCCAGCATTTT
.	TRBV5-6	TRBJ2-1	.	CASSLDKNRKNEQFF	TGTGCCAGCAGCTTGGATAAAAACAGGAAGAATGAGCAGTTCTTC
.	TRBV19	TRBJ2-5	.	CASSIGGALQETQYF	TGTGCCAGTAGTATCGGCGGGGCCCTCCAAGAGACCCAGTACTTC
TRBD1	TRBV28	TRBJ1-2	.	CASSLYAGGNYGYTF	TGTGCCAGCAGTTTATATGCAGGGGGTAACTATGGCTACACCTTC